Sequencing of this T cell receptor beta chain was carried out in a study of vaccination effects on CD4 cells after COVID-19. Study-wide background: The second dose preceded post-vaccine samples by a median of 72 days.

Following 10 days of culture, CD4+ T cells were isolated. Each participant was administered two doses of either the BNT162b2 or the mRNA-1273 vaccine. Vaccine recipients, nucleocapsid antibody negative, had no prior SARS-CoV-2 infection. Cultures had half their medium replaced with IL-2 medium on days 3 and 7. This clone showed up just a few times. Its antigen is unidentified. Sequenced by immunoSEQ multiplex PCR; TCRdb stores in-frame clones only, minus some. The sample comprises under 55,000 clones, roughly 72% of which are singletons, and less than 10% rests with the top ten. CDR1 and CDR2 from the germline V gene are SGHRS and YFSETQ. The CDR3 consists of 14 residues. Trimming shortened V by 0 bases and J by 7 bases, and 13 bases separated the two germline ends.

The sample here was CD4+ T cells from PBMCs cultured without peptide, taken after COVID-19 vaccination. This receptor was obtained from a human donor who received a COVID-19 vaccine. The J gene is TRBJ2-5, the V gene TRBV5-1, with D possibly being TRBD2 (6 bases). The CDR3 is CASSLEGRGVTQYF. DNA for the CDR3: TGCGCCAGCAGCTTGGAAGGGCGGGGTGTGACCCAGTACTTC.